Reported below is one TCR beta chain. Authors' processing steps: Researchers report that nucleated cell counts were estimated from reference gene primer amplification. Measured with immunoSEQ multiplex PCR; TCRdb has only the in-frame clones, and not every one. The V and J calls and clone size were taken over from that table, and D and trimming were inferred from the DNA. The sample gives more than 85,000 clones, approximately 88% of which show up once; 4.5% is in the top ten. V trimming: 5 bases; J trimming: 2 bases; junction bases outside the gene matches: 4. Germline V gives CDR1 LNHDA, CDR2 SQIVND (reference sequence). The CDR3 runs to 14 residues. These data are taken from a study of blood T cell repertoires in COVID-19. At the level of the study: Samples came from the United States, Italy and Spain, spanning acute and convalescent COVID-19. T cells, B-cell-depleted T cells, or PBMCs provided the cDNA or gDNA that served as material.

The sample comprised peripheral blood. The TCR comes from a human donor in a cohort sampled during active COVID-19. The chain couples TRBV19 to TRBJ2-5; 8 bases map to TRBD1. The CDR3 loop is CASSDRGRQETQYF. CDR3 nucleotide sequence: TGTGCCAGTAGTGACAGGGGAAGACAAGAGACCCAGTACTTC.